The 18 T cell receptor beta chains reported below all come from one sample, sequenced in a study of T cell repertoires in cytomegalovirus infection. TCRdb ran MiXCR on the reads and lists one entry per CDR3 protein. The sample carries around 800,000 distinct CDR3 sequences, around a third recorded once. These receptors lack a known antigen. The sequenced sample was cultured CD8+ T cells from PBMCs, obtained from culture after CMV antigen stimulation. These receptors came from a human donor in good health (CMV status not recorded). Some clones in this sample may be carry-over from other donors' samples.

The chain employs TRBV5-6 and TRBJ1-5; D is unresolved. The V and J ends lost 10 bases and 3 bases respectively, with 20 bases between them. CDR3 length: 15 residues. The germline gives CDR1 SGHDT, CDR2 YYEEEE. The CDR3 sequence is CAPYGVRGPNQPQHF. In DNA, the CDR3 is TGTGCCCCATACGGAGTGCGGGGTCCCAATCAGCCCCAGCATTTT. Based on the CDR3 plus reference TRBV5-6 and TRBJ1-5, the full variable domain is DAGVTQSPTHLIKTRGQQVTLRCSPKSGHDTVSWYQQALGQGPQFIFQYYEEEERQRGNFPDRFSGHQFPNYSSELNVNALLLGDSALYLCAPYGVRGPNQPQHFGDGTRLSIL.

This clonotype was seen many times. The chain combines TRBV7-9 with TRBJ2-2; 11 bases match TRBD2. CDR3 length: 17 amino acids. Unmatched junction bases numbered 8, after V lost 5 bases and J lost 3 bases. Germline V gives CDR1 SEHNR, CDR2 FQNEAQ (reference sequence). In DNA, the CDR3 is TGTGCCAGCAGCCCTCCGGGACTAGCGGTGTACACCGGGGAGCTGTTTTTT. Amino acid sequence: CASSPPGLAVYTGELFF.

The chain has TRBV6-6 and TRBJ2-7, with 10 nucleotides matching TRBD2. This CDR3 has 18 residues. V shed 0 bases and J 6 bases; nucleotides not matched to a gene: 14. Per the germline V gene, CDR1 is MNHNY and CDR2 is SVGAGI (reference sequence). The CDR3, as DNA: TGTGCCAGCAGTTACTCGCCCAGCGGGGGGGTATCCTCCCTCGAGCAGTACTTC. Protein: CASSYSPSGGVSSLEQYF.

About this clonotype: At one of its ends the junction is not consistent with the germline gene, which may arise from a read error. In DNA, the CDR3 is TGTGCCAACAGTCTCTGGGGCGGGGACGAGCAGTACTTC. Its translation: CANSLWGGDEQYF. The chain links TRBV12-3 or TRBV12-4 to TRBJ2-7; tentatively, D is TRBD2 (6 bases). The CDR3 sequence is 13 residues long.

This clonotype was counted between two and nine times. The chain is built from TRBV20-1 and TRBJ2-7, with 7 positions matching TRBD1. The CDR3 contains 15 residues. V trimming: 6 bases; J trimming: 3 bases; junction bases outside the gene matches: 14. Germline CDR1 is DFQATT and CDR2 is SNEGSKA (reference sequence). DNA for the CDR3: TGCAGTGCGAGGGACCGAGACAGGGCCTACTACGAGCAGTACTTC. Its protein is CSARDRDRAYYEQYF.

The CDR3 here is CASSNPGQAEAFF. CDR3 DNA sequence: TGTGCCAGTAGTAATCCGGGACAGGCCGAAGCTTTCTTT. The rearrangement uses TRBV19 and TRBJ1-1; 8 positions match TRBD1. The CDR3 has 13 amino acids. V gave up 4 bases and J gave up 8 bases; unmatched junction bases: 6. Germline loops: CDR1 LNHDA, CDR2 SQIVND (reference sequence).

The rearrangement joins TRBV6-8 to TRBJ1-1; D remains ambiguous. Trimming shortened V by 1 base and J by 2 bases, and 11 bases separated the two germline ends. The CDR3 spans 15 residues. Germline lookup yields CDR1 MNHGY and CDR2 SAAAGT. The DNA for the CDR3 is TGTGCCAGCAGTTACTTAAGGTCGGCTAACACTGAAGCTTTCTTT. It translates to CASSYLRSANTEAFF.

This clonotype has a count of ten or more. The J gene is TRBJ2-5, the V gene TRBV7-8, with D tentatively TRBD1 or TRBD2 (5 bases each). The CDR3 is made up of 15 amino acids. Germline V lookup: CDR1 SGHVS, CDR2 FQNEAQ. The V and J ends lost 1 base and 5 bases respectively, with 14 bases between them. CDR3 DNA sequence: TGTGCCAGCAGCTTAGTTGTGGGGGTGCTCGAGACCCAGTACTTC. Its translation is CASSLVVGVLETQYF.

In this sample, this clonotype turned up a few times. The chain carries TRBV4-3 and TRBJ2-1; D unclear. Germline values: CDR1 LGHNA, CDR2 YSLEER. Deletions cut 2 bases from V and 1 base from J, with 3 bases between. CDR3 size: 13 residues. The CDR3 reads CASSQLSYNEQFF. The CDR3 DNA reads as TGCGCCAGCAGCCAATTGTCCTACAATGAGCAGTTCTTC.

This clonotype was counted a few times. This chain's CDR3 is CSASSPGGFNQPQHF. The DNA for the CDR3 is TGCAGTGCTAGTAGTCCAGGGGGCTTCAATCAGCCCCAGCATTTT. This chain joins TRBV20-1 and TRBJ1-5, with 8 bases aligning to TRBD1. CDR3 length equals 15 residues. CDR1 is DFQATT, CDR2 SNEGSKA, per germline (reference sequence). Losses at the gene ends were 3 bases for V and 3 bases for J; bases not matched to a gene: 7.

The chain links TRBV4-1 to TRBJ1-1; D possibly corresponds to TRBD1 (5 bases). Trimming removed 4 bases at V and 1 base at J, with 10 bases between. The CDR3 has 14 amino acids. CDR1 MGHRA and CDR2 YSYEKL come from the germline V gene. The CDR3 region is CASSRTQGNTEAFF. The CDR3 DNA is TGCGCCAGCAGCCGGACGCAGGGGAACACTGAAGCTTTCTTT.

CDR3 loop: CASSTHHGDTEAFF. The DNA for the CDR3 is TGTGCCAGCAGCACACACCATGGGGACACTGAAGCTTTCTTT. J is TRBJ1-1 and V is TRBV7-9; D gene ambiguous. V lost 5 bases and J 3 bases, leaving 13 bases between the germline ends. The germline gives CDR1 SEHNR, CDR2 FQNEAQ (reference sequence). The CDR3 totals 14 residues.

This clonotype was counted many times. V gene TRBV7-6 combines with J gene TRBJ2-2, with D unresolved. V lost 1 base, J lost 4 bases, and 7 bases lay in between. CDR1 is SGHVS, CDR2 FNYEAQ, per germline. The CDR3 totals 14 residues. DNA for the CDR3: TGTGCCAGCAGCTTAGGTGGAAGCACCGGGGAGCTGTTTTTT. Protein: CASSLGGSTGELFF.

The chain uses TRBV6-1 and TRBJ1-6; D uncertain. V was trimmed by 1 base and J by 8 bases, leaving 3 bases between them. This CDR3 has 12 amino acids. Germline-derived CDR1 and CDR2 are MNHNS and SASEGT. CDR3 region: CASSEGYSPLHF. The CDR3 DNA sequence: TGTGCCAGCAGTGAAGGTTATTCACCCCTCCACTTT.

This clonotype appeared a few times. The chain couples TRBV4-1 to TRBJ2-3, with 8 bases matching TRBD2. V shed 8 bases and J 1 base; nucleotides not matched to a gene: 5. Germline V gives CDR1 MGHRA, CDR2 YSYEKL. The CDR3 sequence is 14 residues long. The CDR3 reads CASGAGEGTDTQYF. CDR3 nucleotides: TGCGCCAGCGGAGCGGGGGAGGGCACAGATACGCAGTATTTT.

The V call is TRBV4-3, the J call TRBJ1-1; 8 bases fit TRBD1. CDR3 length: 17 amino acids. With 0 bases clipped from V and 5 bases from J, the junction kept 11 bases outside the gene matches. The germline V gene encodes CDR1 LGHNA and CDR2 YSLEER. CDR3 residues: CASSQELSDRERTEAFF. The DNA for the CDR3 is TGCGCCAGCAGCCAAGAACTTTCGGACAGGGAAAGGACTGAAGCTTTCTTT.

This clonotype was seen a few times. The V and J genes are TRBV7-9 and TRBJ2-5, with 8 bases identical to TRBD1. CDR1 SEHNR and CDR2 FQNEAQ come from the germline V gene (reference sequence). This CDR3 has 14 residues. The junction had 4 bases not matched to a gene; V was cut back by 4 bases and J by 3 bases. CDR3 amino acids: CASSSGQVEETQYF. The CDR3 nucleotides read TGTGCCAGCAGCTCGGGACAGGTTGAAGAGACCCAGTACTTC.

This clonotype was recorded many times. The chain is built from TRBV12-3 or TRBV12-4 and TRBJ2-1, with 8 bases identical to TRBD2. V lost 8 bases to trimming and J lost 8 bases; unmatched junction nucleotides: 11. The CDR3 is 14 residues long. The CDR3 DNA is TGTGCCAGCTTACGGGGGGGCAGTCGCGATGAGCAGTTCTTC. Its protein product is CASLRGGSRDEQFF.